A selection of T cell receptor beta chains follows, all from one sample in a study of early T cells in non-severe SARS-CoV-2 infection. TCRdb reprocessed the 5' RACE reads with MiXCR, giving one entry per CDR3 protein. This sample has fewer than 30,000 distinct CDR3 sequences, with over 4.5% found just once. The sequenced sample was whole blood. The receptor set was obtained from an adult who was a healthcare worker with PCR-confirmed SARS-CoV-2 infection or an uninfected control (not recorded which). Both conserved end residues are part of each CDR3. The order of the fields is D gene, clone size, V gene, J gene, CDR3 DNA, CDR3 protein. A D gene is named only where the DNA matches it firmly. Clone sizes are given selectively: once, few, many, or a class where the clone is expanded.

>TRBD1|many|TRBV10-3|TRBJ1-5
TGTGCCATCAGAGAGGGACAGGGTACCTTTCAGCCCCAGCATTTT
CAIREGQGTFQPQHF
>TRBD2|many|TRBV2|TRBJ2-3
TGTGCCAGCAGGGTAGGACTAGCGGGGGACACAGATACGCAGTATTTT
CASRVGLAGDTDTQYF
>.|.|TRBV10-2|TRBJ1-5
TGCGCCACCCAGCAGGAGCTCAATCAGCCCCAGCATTTT
CATQQELNQPQHF
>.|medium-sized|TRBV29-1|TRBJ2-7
TGCAGCGTTGGTGGTAGCCCTTACTACGAGCAGTACTTC
CSVGGSPYYEQYF
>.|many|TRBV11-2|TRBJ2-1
TGTGCCAGCAGCTTTTACAATGAGCAGTTCTTC
CASSFYNEQFF
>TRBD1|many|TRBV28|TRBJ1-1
TGTGCCAGCAGTCAGGGACAGGGTGGGCCAGCGGTTTTT
CASSQGQGGPAVF
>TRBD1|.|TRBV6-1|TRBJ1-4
TGTGCCAGCAGTGATCGGACAGGGAATAATGAAAAACTGTTTTTT
CASSDRTGNNEKLFF
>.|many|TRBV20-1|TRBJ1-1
TGCAGTGCTAGAAGGGGGGAGGACATGAACACTGAAGCTTTCTTT
CSARRGEDMNTEAFF
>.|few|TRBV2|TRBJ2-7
TGTGCCAGCATTCAAGAGGCAGGAACCTACGAGCAGTACTTC
CASIQEAGTYEQYF
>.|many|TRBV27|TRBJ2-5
TGTGCCAGCTCTGAAGTGGGCAGGGCGAGGGGGACCCAGTACTTC
CASSEVGRARGTQYF
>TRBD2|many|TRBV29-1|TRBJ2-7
TGCAGCGTTCTCGACCCGGGACTAGCGGGAGTACACGCCTACGAGCAGTACTTC
CSVLDPGLAGVHAYEQYF
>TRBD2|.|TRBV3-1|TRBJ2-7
TGTGCCAGCAGCCAAGCGACTAGCTTCTCCGAGCAGTACTTC
CASSQATSFSEQYF
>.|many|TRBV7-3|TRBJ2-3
TGTGCCAGCAGCTTTACAGGGTCGTCCACAGATACGCAGTATTTT
CASSFTGSSTDTQYF
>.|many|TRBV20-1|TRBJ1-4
TGCAGTGCTAGAATCAGCGCAACTAATGAAAAACTGTTTTTT
CSARISATNEKLFF
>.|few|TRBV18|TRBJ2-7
TGTGCCAGCTCACCAGGGGCCGTCTACGAGCAGTACTTC
CASSPGAVYEQYF
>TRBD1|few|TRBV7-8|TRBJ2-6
TGTGCCAGCAGCGCCTACAGGGGGCCCTACTCTGGGGCCAACGTCCTGACTTTC
CASSAYRGPYSGANVLTF
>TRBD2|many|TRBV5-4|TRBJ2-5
TGTGCCAGCAGCTTGGTAGCGGGAGGGATCGAGACCCAGTACTTC
CASSLVAGGIETQYF
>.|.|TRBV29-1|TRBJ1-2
TGCAGCGTAGAAGACTATGGCTACACCTTC
CSVEDYGYTF
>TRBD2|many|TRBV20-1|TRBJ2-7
TGCAGTGCTAGGCCGGGACTAGCGGTCCATGTGGGGGAGCAGTACTTC
CSARPGLAVHVGEQYF
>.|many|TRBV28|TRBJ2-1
TGTGCCAGCAGTTTGTGGGAGCCATACAATGAGCAGTTCTTC
CASSLWEPYNEQFF
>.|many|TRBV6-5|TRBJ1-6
TGTGCCAGCAGTTACGGTCCCGGGACGGGGTCACCCCTCCACTTT
CASSYGPGTGSPLHF
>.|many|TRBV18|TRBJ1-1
TGTGCCAGCTCACCAATCCAACAGGGGAACACTGAAGCTTTCTTT
CASSPIQQGNTEAFF
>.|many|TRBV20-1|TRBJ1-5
TGCAGTGCTAGAGGGGCCCGAGACGTGAATCAGCCCCAGCATTTT
CSARGARDVNQPQHF
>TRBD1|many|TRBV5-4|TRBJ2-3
TGTGCCAGCAGCACCCAGGGGGCCACAGATACGCAGTATTTT
CASSTQGATDTQYF
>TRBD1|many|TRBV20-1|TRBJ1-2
TGCAGTGCTACCCCAGGACAGGGGGCCTATGGCTACACCTTC
CSATPGQGAYGYTF
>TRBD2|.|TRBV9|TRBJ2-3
TGTGCCAGCACCTCTTCGCTAGCGGTCACAGATACGCAGTATTTT
CASTSSLAVTDTQYF
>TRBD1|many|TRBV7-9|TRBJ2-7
TGTGCCAGCAGCTTAGCTACAGGGGGCGCGGAGGAGCAGTACTTC
CASSLATGGAEEQYF
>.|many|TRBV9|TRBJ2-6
TGTGCCAGCAGCGTGGGAGGAAGGGAGGTAGGGGCTGGGGCCAACGTCCTGACTTTC
CASSVGGREVGAGANVLTF
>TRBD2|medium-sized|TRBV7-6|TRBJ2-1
TGTGCCAGCAGCTTATGGCTAGCGGACAATGAGCAGTTCTTC
CASSLWLADNEQFF
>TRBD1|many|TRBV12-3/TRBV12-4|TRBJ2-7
TGTGCCAGCAGCCGACAGGGGAGTAACTACGAGCAGTACTTC
CASSRQGSNYEQYF
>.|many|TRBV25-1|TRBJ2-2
TGTGCCAGCAGTGACCCCCTTCGCACCGGGGAGCTGTTTTTT
CASSDPLRTGELFF
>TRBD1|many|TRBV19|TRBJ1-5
TGTGCCAGTAGTATTGTACAGGGGACGAATCAGCCCCAGCATTTT
CASSIVQGTNQPQHF
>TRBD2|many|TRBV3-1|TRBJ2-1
TGTGCCAGCAGCCAAAGGCGGGGGGCCACGATTCCCCCCCGGTACAATGAGCAGTTCTTC
CASSQRRGATIPPRYNEQFF
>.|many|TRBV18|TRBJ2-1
TGTGCCAGCTCACCGCTCGACCCCTACAATGAGCAGTTCTTC
CASSPLDPYNEQFF
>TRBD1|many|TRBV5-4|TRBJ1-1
TGTGCCAGCAGCGCCGGGACAGTGATGAACACTGAAGCTTTCTTT
CASSAGTVMNTEAFF
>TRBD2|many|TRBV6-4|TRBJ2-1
TGTGCCAGCAGTGACGGACTAGCGAAGAATGAGCAGTTCTTC
CASSDGLAKNEQFF
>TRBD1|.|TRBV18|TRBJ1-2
TGTGCCAGCTCACCTGGGACAGGGGATTACTATGGCTACACCTTC
CASSPGTGDYYGYTF
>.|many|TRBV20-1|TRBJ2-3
TGCAGTGCTCCGAGTGAAGATACGCAGTATTTT
CSAPSEDTQYF
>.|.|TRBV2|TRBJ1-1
TGTGCCAGCAGCGCGAGTCAGAACACTGAAGCTTTCTTT
CASSASQNTEAFF
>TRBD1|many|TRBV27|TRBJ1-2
TGTGCCAGCAGTTTCCGGGACAGTAACTATGGCTACACCTTC
CASSFRDSNYGYTF
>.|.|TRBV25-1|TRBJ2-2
TGTGCCAGCACCTCTTCTACGGCGGCGAGCACCGGGGAGCTGTTTTTT
CASTSSTAASTGELFF
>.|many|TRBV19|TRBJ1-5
TGTGCCAGTAGTATACTCACATTCACAGACTATAGCAATCAGCCCCAGCATTTT
CASSILTFTDYSNQPQHF
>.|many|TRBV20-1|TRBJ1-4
TGCAGTGCTACCCGGACTGCTAATGAAAAACTGTTTTTT
CSATRTANEKLFF
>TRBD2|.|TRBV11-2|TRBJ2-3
TGTGCCAGCAGCCCCGGGACTAGCGGGCCTAGCACAGATACGCAGTATTTT
CASSPGTSGPSTDTQYF
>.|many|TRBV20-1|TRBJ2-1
TGCAGTGCTCGGAGTATATCCTACAATGAGCAGTTCTTC
CSARSISYNEQFF
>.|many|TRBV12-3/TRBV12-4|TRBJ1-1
TGTGCCAGCAGTTTCACTGAAGCTTTCTTT
CASSFTEAFF
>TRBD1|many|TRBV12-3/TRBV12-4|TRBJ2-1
TGTGCCAGCAGGACAGGGGGCAATGAGCAGTTCTTC
CASRTGGNEQFF
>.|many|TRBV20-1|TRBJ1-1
TGCAGTGCTAGAGATGCGCGGAACACTGAAGCTTTCTTT
CSARDARNTEAFF
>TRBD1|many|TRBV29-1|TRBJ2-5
TGCAGCGTTGAACACAGGGGAGTGGGGGAGACCCAGTACTTC
CSVEHRGVGETQYF
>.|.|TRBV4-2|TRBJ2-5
TGTGCCAGCAGCCAATCGACTCTCTCCTTGCGGGAGACCCAGTACTTC
CASSQSTLSLRETQYF
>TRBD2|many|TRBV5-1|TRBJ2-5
TGCGCCAGCAGCTTGTTTCTGCGGGAGGAAACCCAGTACTTC
CASSLFLREETQYF
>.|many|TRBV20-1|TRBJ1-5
TGCAGTGCTGAGGAGCTTGAAGGGGGACAGCCCCAGCATTTT
CSAEELEGGQPQHF
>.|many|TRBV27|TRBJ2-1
TGTGCCAGCAGTTTAGTTTGGGACATGAGCTCCTACAATGAGCAGTTCTTC
CASSLVWDMSSYNEQFF
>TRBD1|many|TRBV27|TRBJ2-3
TGTGCCAGCAGTTGGACAGGGGATGTGGATACGCAGTATTTT
CASSWTGDVDTQYF